This TCR beta chain was captured by sequencing in a study of blood T cells in healthy people across ages. A second PCR of about 7 to 12 cycles used a sample-barcoded 5' primer and a J-beta primer mix. Each CDR3 protein gets one entry after TCRdb re-called the 5' RACE reads with MiXCR. The data contain fewer than 950,000 distinct CDR3 sequences, about 48% of them seen just once; the ten biggest clones take up about 42%. With 0 bases removed from V and 2 bases from J, the gap between germline ends came to 14 bases. Germline CDR1 and CDR2: SGHRS and YFSETQ. The CDR3 covers 16 residues. V gene TRBV5-1 combines with J gene TRBJ2-5, with a weak D call TRBD2 (6 bases). Sequenced sample: blood. The receptor was isolated from an elderly man in good health. The CDR3 sequence: CASSLGIAAPQETQYF. DNA of the CDR3: TGCGCCAGCAGCTTGGGTATAGCGGCCCCTCAAGAGACCCAGTACTTC.